This T cell receptor (beta chain) came from a study of cytomegalovirus exposure and HLA in healthy donors. PCR used 60 Vbeta primers and 13 Jbeta primers. The table came from immunoSEQ multiplex PCR; TCRdb's copy has only in-frame clones and leaves some out. Seen in this sample are just over 40,000 clones; the ten most common clones hold more than 5%. Findings and caveats of the study: Presence/absence analyses supposed approximately even sequencing depth among donors.

As concerns this clone: What it recognizes is unknown.

Trimming took off 1 base at V and 1 base at J, with 11 bases between the two ends. Germline assignment: CDR1 SGHNT and CDR2 YYREEE (reference sequence). The CDR3 extends over 15 amino acids. V is TRBV5-4 and J is TRBJ1-1; TRBD1 is a possible D gene (5 bases). The source of this sequence is a man aged 25-45 years in good health and CMV-seronegative. The sequenced sample was PBMCs. DNA of the CDR3: TGTGCCAGCAGCTTGAAATCAACAGGGAACACTGAAGCTTTCTTT. Amino acids: CASSLKSTGNTEAFF.